A selection of T cell receptor beta chains follows, all from one sample in a study of blood T cell repertoires in COVID-19. Libraries were prepared by immunoSEQ multiplex PCR; TCRdb keeps only in-frame clonotypes and omits some of them. The sample carries 180,000 or so clones, roughly 80% recorded once. Material: peripheral blood. The receptors come from a woman in her 70s with COVID-19, enrolled during active disease. The CDR3 runs from the conserved cysteine through the conserved F or W. D genes are given only for firm matches. Clone size is given for some rows only: seen once, a few or many times, or a class if the clone is expanded.

J gene	clone size	D gene	V gene	CDR3 DNA	CDR3 protein
TRBJ1-1	NA	TRBD1	TRBV6-1	TGTGCCAGCAGTGAAGTTGGACAGGGGAGGACTGAAGCTTTCTTT	CASSEVGQGRTEAFF
TRBJ1-2	NA	NA	TRBV27	TGTGCCAGCAGTTTTAAGGCAGGGTCAGGCTACACCTTC	CASSFKAGSGYTF
TRBJ2-1	once	NA	TRBV11-2	TGTGCCAGCAGCTTTTTGAGGGGGTATACCTACAATGAGCAGTTCTTC	CASSFLRGYTYNEQFF
TRBJ1-2	few	NA	TRBV30	TGTGCCTGGGAGCCAGGGACTGCGAACTATGGCTACACCTTC	CAWEPGTANYGYTF
TRBJ2-1	NA	NA	TRBV10-3	TGTGCCATCAGTGAGTCATCACGAGAGGGCGGTGAGCAGTTCTTC	CAISESSREGGEQFF
TRBJ1-1	once	NA	TRBV28	TGTGCCGCACACAGGATGAAGAACACTGAAGCTTTCTTT	CAAHRMKNTEAFF
TRBJ1-1	once	TRBD1	TRBV2	TGTGCCAGCAGTCTAGGGGGCCTGAACACTGAAGCTTTCTTT	CASSLGGLNTEAFF
TRBJ2-2	NA	TRBD1	TRBV7-9	TGTGCCAGCAGCAGGGACAGATTTCTTACCGGGGAGCTGTTTTTT	CASSRDRFLTGELFF
TRBJ1-6	NA	TRBD1	TRBV6-5	TGTGCCAGCAGCCGACGGACAGGCCCCAATTCACCCCTCCACTTT	CASSRRTGPNSPLHF
TRBJ2-5	NA	NA	TRBV5-1	TGCGCCAGCAGCTTGGGTGGCCCCCAAGAGACCCAGTACTTC	CASSLGGPQETQYF
TRBJ2-7	NA	TRBD2	TRBV5-4	TGTGCCAGCAGCCTTCTAGCGGGAGGCAACGAGCAGTACTTC	CASSLLAGGNEQYF
TRBJ1-2	NA	NA	TRBV3-1/TRBV3-2	TGTGCCAGCAGCCCCCGACTATTAGTTGACTATGGCTACACCTTC	CASSPRLLVDYGYTF
TRBJ1-5	once	NA	TRBV7-9	TGTGCCAGCAGCTCGGACAGTCTTTGGCCCCAGCATTTT	CASSSDSLWPQHF
TRBJ2-1	NA	TRBD2	TRBV19	TGTGCCAGTAGTCCTGGACTAGTGGGCAATGAGCAGTTCTTC	CASSPGLVGNEQFF
TRBJ2-3	few	TRBD1	TRBV15	TGTGCCACCAGCGCACAGGGGCGGACAGATACGCAGTATTTT	CATSAQGRTDTQYF
TRBJ1-1	NA	NA	TRBV6-5	TGTGCCAGCACCCTACAGAAAACGAACACTGAAGCTTTCTTT	CASTLQKTNTEAFF
TRBJ1-4	NA	NA	TRBV7-2	TGTGCCAGCAGCATCCTAAAACAGAGTTCGGAACTGTTTTTT	CASSILKQSSELFF
TRBJ2-7	NA	NA	TRBV28	TGTGCCAGCATTGCATCCGGACAGAGCGCCTACGAGCAGTACTTC	CASIASGQSAYEQYF
TRBJ2-2	few	NA	TRBV30	TGTGCCTGGGGGGGACACTCAAGGAACACCGGGGAGCTGTTTTTT	CAWGGHSRNTGELFF
TRBJ2-1	NA	NA	TRBV28	TGTGCCAGCAGTTTAGTCCGGGAGCAGTTCTTC	CASSLVREQFF
TRBJ1-5	NA	TRBD1	TRBV25-1	TGTGCCAGCAGTGAGGGTCTCGGACAGGGCATGGACAATCAGCCCCAGCATTTT	CASSEGLGQGMDNQPQHF